The 2 T cell receptor beta chains below were found in one sample sequenced in a study of cytomegalovirus exposure and HLA in healthy donors. It was with 60 Vbeta and 13 Jbeta primers that the PCR ran. Profiling relied on immunoSEQ multiplex PCR, and the TCRdb table lists in-frame clones only, not all of them. The sample includes 65,000 to 95,000 clones, roughly 85% seen only once; the top ten take 2% to 2.5%. The sequenced material came from PBMCs. These receptors were obtained from a man aged 25 to 40 in good health and CMV-seronegative.

This clone has a handful of counts. The chain carries TRBV7-9 and TRBJ1-5, with 7 bases identical to TRBD1. The CDR3 extends over 13 amino acids. Germline lookup yields CDR1 SEHNR and CDR2 FQNEAQ (reference sequence). The V segment lost 5 bases and the J segment 7 bases; nucleotides outside the gene matches: 5. Here the CDR3 DNA reads TGTGCCAGCAGCGATAACAGGGGCCAGCCCCAGCATTTT. The encoded protein is CASSDNRGQPQHF. The complete variable domain, with remaining parts taken from reference TRBV7-9 and TRBJ1-5, reads DTGVSQNPRHKITKRGQNVTFRCDPISEHNRLYWYRQTLGQGPEFLTYFQNEAQLEKSRLLSDRFSAERPKGSFSTLEIQRTEQGDSAMYLCASSDNRGQPQHFGDGTRLSIL.

As regards this clone: One junction end disagrees with the germline gene, perhaps due to a read error. The chain has TRBV7-7 and TRBJ2-7; TRBD2 is a possible D gene (5 bases). Per germline, CDR1 SSHAT and CDR2 FNYEAQ (reference sequence). The CDR3 runs 12 residues. The CDR3, as DNA: TGTGCTAGCAGCGGTAACGGCTACGAGCAGTACTTC. Amino acid sequence: CASSGNGYEQYF.